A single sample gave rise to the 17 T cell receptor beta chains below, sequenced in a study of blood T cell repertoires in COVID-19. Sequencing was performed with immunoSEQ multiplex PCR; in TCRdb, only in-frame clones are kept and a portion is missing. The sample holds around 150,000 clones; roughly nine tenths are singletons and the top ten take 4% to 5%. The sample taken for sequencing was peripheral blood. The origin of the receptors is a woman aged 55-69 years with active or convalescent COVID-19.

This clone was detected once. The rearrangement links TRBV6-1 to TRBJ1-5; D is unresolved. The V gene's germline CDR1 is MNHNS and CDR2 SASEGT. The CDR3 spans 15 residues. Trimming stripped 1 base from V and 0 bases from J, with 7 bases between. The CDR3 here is CASSEDSHSNQPQHF. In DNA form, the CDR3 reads TGTGCCAGCAGTGAAGACAGTCATAGCAATCAGCCCCAGCATTTT.

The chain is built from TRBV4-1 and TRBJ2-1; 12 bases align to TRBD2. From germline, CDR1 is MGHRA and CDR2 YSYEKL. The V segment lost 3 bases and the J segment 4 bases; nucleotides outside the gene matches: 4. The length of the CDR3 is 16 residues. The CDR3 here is CASSQASGGAYNEQFF. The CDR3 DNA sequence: TGCGCCAGCAGCCAGGCTAGCGGGGGGGCTTACAATGAGCAGTTCTTC.

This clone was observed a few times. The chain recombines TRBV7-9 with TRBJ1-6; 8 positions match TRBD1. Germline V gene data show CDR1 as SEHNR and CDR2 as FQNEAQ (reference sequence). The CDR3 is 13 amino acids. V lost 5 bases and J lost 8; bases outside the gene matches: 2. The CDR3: CASSQTGDSPLHF. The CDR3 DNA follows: TGTGCCAGCAGCCAGACAGGGGATTCACCCCTCCACTTT.

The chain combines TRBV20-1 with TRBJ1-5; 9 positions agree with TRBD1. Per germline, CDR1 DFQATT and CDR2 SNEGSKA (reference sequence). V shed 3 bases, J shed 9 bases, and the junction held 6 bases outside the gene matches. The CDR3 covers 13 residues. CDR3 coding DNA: TGCAGTGCTAGTAGGGACAGGGTTACGCCCCAGCATTTT. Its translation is CSASRDRVTPQHF.

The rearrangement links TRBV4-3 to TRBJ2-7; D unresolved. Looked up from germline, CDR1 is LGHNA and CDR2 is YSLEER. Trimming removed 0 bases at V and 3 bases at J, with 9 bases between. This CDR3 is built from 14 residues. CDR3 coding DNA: TGCGCCAGCAGCCAAGAGTGGTCCTACTACGAGCAGTACTTC. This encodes CASSQEWSYYEQYF.

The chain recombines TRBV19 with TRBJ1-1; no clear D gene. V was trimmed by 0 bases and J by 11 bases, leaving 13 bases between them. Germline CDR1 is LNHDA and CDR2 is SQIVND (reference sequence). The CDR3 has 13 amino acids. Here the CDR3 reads CASSIDLTRGAFF. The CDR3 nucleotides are TGTGCCAGTAGTATAGATCTGACCCGAGGGGCTTTCTTT.

The CDR3 here is CASSVGTGYEKLFF. The CDR3 DNA reads TGTGCCAGCAGCGTAGGAACAGGGTATGAAAAACTGTTTTTT. The rearrangement links TRBV9 to TRBJ1-4, with D tentatively TRBD1 (6 bases). CDR1 and CDR2 from the germline V gene are SGDLS and YYNGEE. V lost 0 bases and J lost 6, with 9 bases in between. The CDR3 totals 14 residues.

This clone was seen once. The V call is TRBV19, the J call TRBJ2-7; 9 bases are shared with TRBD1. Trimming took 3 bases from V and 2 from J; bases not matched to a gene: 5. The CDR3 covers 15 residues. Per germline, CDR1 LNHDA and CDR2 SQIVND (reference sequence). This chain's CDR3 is CASSIWGQGAYEQYF. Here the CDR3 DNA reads TGTGCCAGTAGTATCTGGGGACAGGGAGCCTACGAGCAGTACTTC. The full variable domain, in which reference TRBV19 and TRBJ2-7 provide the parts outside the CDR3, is DGGITQSPKYLFRKEGQNVTLSCEQNLNHDAMYWYRQDPGQGLRLIYYSQIVNDFQKGDIAEGYSVSREKKESFPLTVTSAQKNPTAFYLCASSIWGQGAYEQYFGPGTRLTVT.

The CDR3 DNA reads as TGTGCCAGCACTGCAATTCGCGGGAGCTCCTACAATGAGCAGTTCTTC. Amino acid sequence: CASTAIRGSSYNEQFF. This sequence joins TRBV9 and TRBJ2-1, with 7 positions matching TRBD2. The germline gives CDR1 SGDLS, CDR2 YYNGEE. Unmatched junction bases numbered 9, after V lost 6 bases and J lost 0 bases. This CDR3 is 16 amino acids long.

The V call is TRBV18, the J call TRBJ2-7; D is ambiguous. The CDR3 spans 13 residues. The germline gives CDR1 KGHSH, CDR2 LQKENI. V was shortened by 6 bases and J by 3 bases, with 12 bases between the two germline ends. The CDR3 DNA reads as TGTGCCAGCTCCGAGCAGCGAGGCTACGAGCAGTACTTC. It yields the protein CASSEQRGYEQYF.

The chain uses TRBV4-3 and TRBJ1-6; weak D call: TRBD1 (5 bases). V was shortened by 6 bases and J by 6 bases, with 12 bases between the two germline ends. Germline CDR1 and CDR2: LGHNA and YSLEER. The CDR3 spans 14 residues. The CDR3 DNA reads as TGCGCCAGCAGTTTACCGGGACTTAATTCACCCCTCCACTTT. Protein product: CASSLPGLNSPLHF.

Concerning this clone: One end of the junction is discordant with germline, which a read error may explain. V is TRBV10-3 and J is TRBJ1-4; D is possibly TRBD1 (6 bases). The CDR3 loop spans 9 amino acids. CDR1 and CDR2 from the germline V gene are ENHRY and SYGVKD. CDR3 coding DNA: TGTGCCAACGCAAGGGACATTCTTTTT. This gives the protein CANARDILF.

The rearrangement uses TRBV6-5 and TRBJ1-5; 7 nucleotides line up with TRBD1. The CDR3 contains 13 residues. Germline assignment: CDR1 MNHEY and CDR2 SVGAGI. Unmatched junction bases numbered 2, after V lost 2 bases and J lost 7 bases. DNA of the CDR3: TGTGCCAGCAGTTACCAGACAGGGCAGCCCCAGCATTTT. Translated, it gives CASSYQTGQPQHF.

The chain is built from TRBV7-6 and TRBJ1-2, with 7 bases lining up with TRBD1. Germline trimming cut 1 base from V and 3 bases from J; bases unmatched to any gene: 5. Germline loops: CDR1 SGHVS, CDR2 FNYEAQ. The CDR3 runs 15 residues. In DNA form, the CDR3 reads TGTGCCAGCAGCTTAGAGGGGCAGGGGGACTATGGCTACACCTTC. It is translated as CASSLEGQGDYGYTF.

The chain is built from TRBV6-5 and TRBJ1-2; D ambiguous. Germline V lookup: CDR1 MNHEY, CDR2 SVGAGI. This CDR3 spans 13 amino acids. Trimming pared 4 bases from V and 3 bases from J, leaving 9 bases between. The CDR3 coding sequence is TGTGCCAGCAGTTGGCAGGAATACTATGGCTACACCTTC. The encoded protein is CASSWQEYYGYTF.

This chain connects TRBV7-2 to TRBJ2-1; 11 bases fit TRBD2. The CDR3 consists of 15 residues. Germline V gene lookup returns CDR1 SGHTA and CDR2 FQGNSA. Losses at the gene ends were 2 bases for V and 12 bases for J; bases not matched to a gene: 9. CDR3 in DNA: TGTGCCAGCAGCTTAAGTATTAGCGGGGGGGCTTGGCAGTTCTTC. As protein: CASSLSISGGAWQFF.

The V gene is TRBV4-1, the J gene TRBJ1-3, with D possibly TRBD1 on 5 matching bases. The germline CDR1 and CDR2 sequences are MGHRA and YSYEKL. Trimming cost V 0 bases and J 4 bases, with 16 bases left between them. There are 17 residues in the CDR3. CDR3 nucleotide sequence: TGCGCCAGCAGCCAAGATCAATTTGCAGGGTTGGGAAACACCATATATTTT. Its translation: CASSQDQFAGLGNTIYF.